This T cell receptor beta chain was captured in a study of shared clonotypes between healthy human individuals. Germline CDR1 is MNHEY and CDR2 is SMNVEV (reference sequence). This CDR3 spans 15 amino acids. J lost 5 bases, V lost 4 bases, and 6 bases had no gene match. It was 150 to 250 ng DNA, 25,000 to 35,000 T cell genomes, that sorted-subset replicate PCRs used. Generated by immunoSEQ multiplex PCR, the TCRdb table keeps only in-frame clones and is missing some. The data show about 2.1 million clones, around 95% seen once. This clone was found once. What it binds is not known. Naive CD8 isolation took CD45RO-negative cells positively selected for CCR7 and excluded terminally differentiated effector memory CD45RA+ cells. The donor cohort consisted entirely of Caucasian adults residing in Nashville, Tennessee. Points from the study as a whole: Generation probabilities were higher for clonotypes shared across all four sorted-subset donors than for unshared ones. Having only a few donors restricted how much genetic and exposure-history diversity was captured.

This receptor was obtained from a man between 18 and 35 years old in good health. Some clones in this sample may be carry-over from other donors' samples. The sequenced material came from naive CD8+ T cells from PBMCs. This chain uses TRBV27 with TRBJ2-2, with 8 bases identical to TRBD2. The CDR3 spells CASSSEREWTGELFF. The CDR3 nucleotides read TGTGCCAGCAGTTCCGAGCGGGAGTGGACCGGGGAGCTGTTTTTT.